The 21 T cell receptor beta chains below were found in one sample sequenced in a study of brain metastases from non-small cell lung cancer. Profiled with immunoSEQ multiplex PCR; TCRdb holds only in-frame clones, not every one. The sample includes about 1,600 clones, around 88% seen only once; the top ten take around 21%. Sequenced input: primary lung tumor tissue. These receptors were collected from a donor aged 40 or older with non-small cell lung cancer.

The count of this clone is one. V is TRBV29-1 and J is TRBJ2-7; D remains ambiguous. Trimming cost V 7 bases and J 3 bases, with 22 bases left between them. The CDR3 length is 15 residues. Germline-derived CDR1 and CDR2 are SQVTM and ANQGSEA. CDR3 region: CSAKGSGFFNYEQYV. DNA for the CDR3: TGCAGCGCCAAGGGTAGTGGGTTTTTTAACTACGAGCAGTACGTC.

CDR3 loop: CASRFKGGANVLTF. Here the CDR3 DNA reads TGCGCCAGCAGGTTCAAGGGTGGGGCCAACGTCCTGACTTTC. The chain joins TRBV4-3 to TRBJ2-6, with unresolved D. This CDR3 has 14 residues. Per germline, CDR1 LGHNA and CDR2 YSLEER. Between the trimmed V and J ends, which lost 6 bases and 3 bases, there was a span of 9 bases.

CDR3 region: CASSPRDRNTGELFF. DNA for the CDR3: TGTGCCAGCAGCCCCAGGGACAGGAACACCGGGGAGCTGTTTTTT. The chain links TRBV11-3 to TRBJ2-2, with TRBD1 matching 7 bases. The CDR3 is 15 amino acids. Per the germline V gene, CDR1 is SGHNT and CDR2 is YENEEA. Trimming cost V 5 bases and J 1 base; bases outside gene matches: 4.

The chain carries TRBV2 and TRBJ2-2; no reliable D call. The germline V gene has CDR1 SNHLY and CDR2 FYNNEI. V lost 9 bases to trimming and J lost 5 bases, with 10 bases between them. CDR3 length equals 12 residues. The chain's CDR3 is CASAPWTGELFF. CDR3 nucleotide sequence: TGTGCCAGTGCCCCCTGGACCGGGGAGCTGTTTTTT.

The chain is built from TRBV21-1 and TRBJ1-2; the table calls TRBD1, which could not be checked here. TRBV21-1 is an annotated pseudogene. This CDR3 has 14 amino acids. The CDR3 loop is CASSKGAGDRGYTF. CDR3 nucleotide sequence: TGTGCCAGCAGCAAAGGGGCAGGGGATCGGGGCTACACCTTC.

The chain uses TRBV27 and TRBJ1-5, with D possibly TRBD1 on 5 matching bases. Germline CDR1 and CDR2: MNHEY and SMNVEV (reference sequence). The CDR3 spans 16 residues. V was trimmed by 0 bases and J by 2 bases, leaving 11 bases between them. The DNA for the CDR3 is TGTGCCAGCAGTTTATCAGGACATGTGGGCAATCAGCCCCAGCATTTT. Protein sequence: CASSLSGHVGNQPQHF.

The chain uses TRBV6-6 and TRBJ1-4; no clear D. CDR3 length: 14 amino acids. The V and J ends lost 10 bases and 4 bases respectively, with 16 bases between them. Germline CDR1 reads MNHNY; CDR2 reads SVGAGI (reference sequence). The CDR3 DNA is TGTGCCACAGGAAACGGGAGATTTAATGAAAAACTGTTTTTT. Protein: CATGNGRFNEKLFF.

This chain uses TRBV10-2 with TRBJ1-1; the D is unclear. V was pared by 6 bases and J by 0 bases, with 5 bases between. Germline V gives CDR1 WSHSY, CDR2 SAAADI. The CDR3 is made up of 12 amino acids. Here the CDR3 DNA reads TGCGCCAGCAGGGATCTGAACACTGAAGCTTTCTTT. Translated, it gives CASRDLNTEAFF.

The chain couples TRBV7-3 to TRBJ1-1, with no clear D. CDR3 length equals 13 residues. Trimming cost V 3 bases and J 11 bases, with 16 bases left between them. The germline CDR1 and CDR2 sequences are SGHTA and FQGTGA. Written as DNA, the CDR3 is TGTGCCAGCAGCTTCAAGCGGGAGATAGACGCTTTCTTT. Translation gives CASSFKREIDAFF.

The chain carries TRBV6-5 and TRBJ2-3, with TRBD2 as a possible D gene (6 bases). The CDR3 extends over 12 amino acids. Germline CDR1 reads MNHEY; CDR2 reads SVGAGI. V dropped 6 bases and J dropped 9 bases, with 13 bases sitting between them. The CDR3 is CASRSPGLTQYF. The DNA of the CDR3 is TGTGCCAGCAGATCCCCGGGACTGACGCAGTATTTT.

In nucleotides, the CDR3 is TGTGCCAGCAGCCTTTCAGCGGGGCAAGAGACCCAGTACTTC. Protein: CASSLSAGQETQYF. V usage is TRBV6-2 or TRBV6-3 and J usage is TRBJ2-5, with TRBD2 matching 7 bases. This CDR3 comprises 14 residues. Germline CDR1 MNHEY, CDR2 SVGEGT. The V segment lost 6 bases and the J segment 2 bases; nucleotides outside the gene matches: 6.

V gene TRBV2 combines with J gene TRBJ1-5, with 7 bases lining up with TRBD1. This CDR3 comprises 13 residues. With V trimmed by 6 bases and J by 5 bases, 4 bases remained unmatched. In germline, CDR1 is SNHLY, CDR2 FYNNEI. This CDR3 is CASSRRGDQPQHF. The CDR3 nucleotides read TGTGCCAGCAGCCGCAGGGGGGATCAGCCCCAGCATTTT.

The rearrangement links TRBV19 to TRBJ2-7; the D is unclear. CDR3 length: 14 amino acids. Looked up from germline, CDR1 is LNHDA and CDR2 is SQIVND (reference sequence). The V end lost 1 base, the J end lost 0 bases, and 7 bases lay between the germline ends. CDR3 bases: TGTGCCAGTAGTATAGGGGCAGGCTCCTACGAGCAGTACTTC. This translates into CASSIGAGSYEQYF.

This chain links TRBV4-3 with TRBJ2-3; D is perhaps TRBD2 (6 bases). Germline V gene lookup returns CDR1 LGHNA and CDR2 YSLEER. V gave up 4 bases and J gave up 5 bases, with 16 bases separating them. CDR3 length equals 15 residues. This CDR3 is CASSLQDNGGDTQYF. CDR3 DNA: TGCGCCAGCAGCCTACAAGACAACGGGGGAGATACGCAGTATTTT.

The chain employs TRBV7-6 and TRBJ1-5; TRBD1 aligns across 10 bases. This CDR3 spans 15 amino acids. V shed 4 bases and J 7 bases; nucleotides not matched to a gene: 7. Per the germline V gene, CDR1 is SGHVS and CDR2 is FNYEAQ. CDR3 sequence: CASSSGTGVGQPQHF. The CDR3 bases are TGTGCCAGCAGCTCCGGGACAGGGGTGGGGCAGCCCCAGCATTTT.

This clone was seen only once. The chain carries TRBV11-3 and TRBJ1-6, with 7 bases lining up with TRBD1. With 5 bases clipped from V and 3 bases from J, the junction kept 10 bases outside the gene matches. This CDR3 is 17 amino acids long. Germline CDR1 reads SGHNT; CDR2 reads YENEEA. CDR3 in amino acids: CASSAAGQAYYNSPLHF. In DNA form, the CDR3 reads TGTGCCAGCAGCGCCGCCGGACAGGCGTACTATAATTCACCCCTCCACTTT.

The rearrangement links TRBV6-2 or TRBV6-3 to TRBJ1-1; TRBD1 is a possible D gene (6 bases). From germline, CDR1 is MNHEY and CDR2 SVGEGT. The V gene lost 3 bases and the J gene lost 4 bases, with 9 bases spanning the gap. CDR3 length: 13 amino acids. CDR3 DNA sequence: TGTGCCAGCAGTTATGGACAGACCACTGAAGCTTTCTTT. Protein product: CASSYGQTTEAFF.

The chain has TRBV7-9 and TRBJ2-7; D is uncertain. The CDR3 totals 15 residues. Germline values: CDR1 SEHNR, CDR2 FQNEAQ (reference sequence). V lost 5 bases and J 11 bases, leaving 25 bases between the germline ends. This chain's CDR3 is CASSHETTGWSPEYF. CDR3 in DNA: TGTGCCAGCAGCCACGAAACCACCGGTTGGTCGCCGGAGTACTTC.

The chain links TRBV4-2 to TRBJ2-1, with TRBD1 matching over 8 bases. CDR1 and CDR2 (germline): LGHNA, YNFKEQ. J was trimmed by 9 bases and V by 0 bases; bases with no gene match: 13. The CDR3 totals 17 residues. The DNA for the CDR3 is TGTGCCAGCAGCCAAGAAGGTCCAGGACAGGGTTCCGGTGAGCAGTTCTTC. Protein sequence: CASSQEGPGQGSGEQFF.

This sequence joins TRBV19 and TRBJ1-4; the D is unclear. CDR1 and CDR2 (germline): LNHDA, SQIVND (reference sequence). The CDR3 is 14 amino acids. With 7 bases removed from V and 7 bases from J, the gap between germline ends came to 16 bases. The CDR3 nucleotides read TGTGCCAGTACTCCGGGAGGCGGGGTTGAAAAACTGTTTTTT. Translation gives CASTPGGGVEKLFF.

On this clone: The junction does not match germline at one end; this may be a read error. This chain connects TRBV6-2 or TRBV6-3 to TRBJ1-1, with 11 bases that match TRBD1. The CDR3 sequence is 17 residues long. CDR1 is MNHEY and CDR2 is SVGEGT in the germline V gene. The CDR3 coding sequence is TGTGCCAGCAATTACGGCGAACTGGGACAGGGGGGCCTTGAAGCTTTCTTT. It codes for CASNYGELGQGGLEAFF.